Following are 30 T cell receptor beta chains from one sample sequenced in a study of technical replicates of blood from several donors (dated 2017 in TCRdb). The method behind the library was the immunoSEQ multiplex PCR assay. The clones in this table, taken by TCRdb from immuneACCESS, are in-frame only. Not every clone is retained; where verified, under half of the shortfall comes from an unresolved V gene, and the cause of the rest is unknown. The table for this sample lists around 95,000 clones; roughly 94% of them were counted only once. The top ten hold 0.2% to 0.3% of the sample. The source material was T cells isolated from PBMCs. Source of these receptors: a human donor in good health.

The CDR3 sequence: CASTWGQGNTDTQYF. Here the CDR3 DNA reads TGTGCCAGCACCTGGGGGCAGGGGAACACAGATACGCAGTATTTT. The chain couples TRBV13 to TRBJ2-3; D might be TRBD1 (6 bases). This CDR3 has 15 residues. The V gene lost 7 bases and the J gene lost 2 bases, with 16 bases spanning the gap. The germline CDR1 and CDR2 sequences are PRHDT and FYEKMQ (reference sequence). Based on the CDR3 plus reference TRBV13 and TRBJ2-3, the full variable domain is AAGVIQSPRHLIKEKRETATLKCYPIPRHDTVYWYQQGPGQDPQFLISFYEKMQSDKGSIPDRFSAQQFSDYHSELNMSSLELGDSALYFCASTWGQGNTDTQYFGPGTRLTVL.

V usage is TRBV19 and J usage is TRBJ2-7; D possibly corresponds to TRBD2 (6 bases). Looked up from germline, CDR1 is LNHDA and CDR2 is SQIVND (reference sequence). The CDR3 covers 11 residues. Between the trimmed V and J ends, which lost 10 bases and 3 bases, there was a span of 10 bases. CDR3 DNA sequence: TGTGCCACCGGGGACTTCTACGAGCAGTACTTC. Translating gives CATGDFYEQYF.

This rearrangement joins TRBV6-5 to TRBJ2-7; 12 bases are a match to TRBD1. The junction had 7 bases not matched to a gene; V was cut back by 8 bases and J by 5 bases. The CDR3 is 14 amino acids. Germline lookup yields CDR1 MNHEY and CDR2 SVGAGI. CDR3 in amino acids: CASAFGTGGHEQYF. The CDR3 DNA is TGTGCCAGCGCGTTTGGGACAGGGGGCCACGAGCAGTACTTC.

V usage is TRBV10-3 and J usage is TRBJ2-7, with unresolved D. This CDR3 has 13 amino acids. Trimming cost V 2 bases and J 2 bases, with 7 bases left between them. CDR1 and CDR2 from the germline V gene are ENHRY and SYGVKD. The chain's CDR3 is CAISEGDPYEQYF. The CDR3 bases are TGTGCCATCAGTGAGGGAGACCCCTACGAGCAGTACTTC.

This chain uses TRBV29-1 with TRBJ1-1; D is perhaps TRBD1 (5 bases). The CDR3 runs 16 residues. Germline V gene data show CDR1 as SQVTM and CDR2 as ANQGSEA. Between the trimmed V and J ends, which lost 0 bases and 7 bases, there was a span of 21 bases. CDR3 DNA sequence: TGCAGCGTTGAAGATGGAGGGGTACTGGGCCTGGATGAAGCTTTCTTT. It encodes CSVEDGGVLGLDEAFF.

In DNA form, the CDR3 reads TGTGCCAGCAGCCCTCAGGGACAGGGGGACTACGAGCAGTACTTC. Translated: CASSPQGQGDYEQYF. The chain employs TRBV9 and TRBJ2-7, with TRBD1 matching over 11 bases. V dropped 4 bases and J dropped 3; count of bases not matched to a gene: 6. The CDR3 runs to 15 residues. Germline CDR1 is SGDLS and CDR2 is YYNGEE.

CDR3 DNA sequence: TGTGCCAGCAGTCATGGACAGGTATCCTATGGCTACACCTTC. Translated, it gives CASSHGQVSYGYTF. The chain links TRBV28 to TRBJ1-2; 7 bases align to TRBD1. J gave up 4 bases and V 5 bases, and 7 bases lay outside the gene matches. This CDR3 spans 14 amino acids. The germline V gene has CDR1 MDHEN and CDR2 SYDVKM.

The CDR3 sequence: CASSTRDSYSGANVLTF. As DNA, the CDR3 is TGTGCCAGCAGCACCAGGGACAGTTACTCTGGGGCCAACGTCCTGACTTTC. This chain joins TRBV14 and TRBJ2-6; TRBD1 matches at 7 bases. The V gene end was trimmed by 5 bases and the J gene end by 0 bases; junction bases not matched to a gene: 7. Germline assignment: CDR1 SGHDN and CDR2 FVKESK. The CDR3 is 17 residues long.

V is TRBV27 and J is TRBJ2-3; TRBD2 matches at 9 bases. The CDR3 sequence is 16 residues long. From germline, CDR1 is MNHEY and CDR2 SMNVEV (reference sequence). With V trimmed by 6 bases and J by 6 bases, 13 bases remained unmatched. The chain's CDR3 is CASRIGLARDVDTQYF. The CDR3 nucleotides read TGTGCCAGCAGGATAGGACTAGCGCGAGACGTGGATACGCAGTATTTT.

The J gene is TRBJ1-1, the V gene TRBV7-9; no definite D call. Germline V gene data show CDR1 as SEHNR and CDR2 as FQNEAQ (reference sequence). This CDR3 region has 13 residues. V was pared by 4 bases and J by 5 bases, with 11 bases between. In DNA, the CDR3 is TGTGCCAGCAGCTACTTATATAATACTGAAGCTTTCTTT. Translated, it gives CASSYLYNTEAFF.

The genes are TRBV7-9 and TRBJ1-2, with a tentative D call TRBD1 (5 bases). The CDR3 extends over 13 amino acids. CDR1 SEHNR and CDR2 FQNEAQ come from the germline V gene (reference sequence). The ends were cut back, 4 bases at V and 2 bases at J, with 8 bases in the middle. The CDR3 nucleotides are TGTGCCAGCAGCTGGAGGGACAACTATGGCTACACCTTC. Amino acids: CASSWRDNYGYTF.

This chain uses TRBV7-8 with TRBJ1-1; 10 bases agree with TRBD1. V trimming: 5 bases; J trimming: 4 bases; junction bases outside the gene matches: 10. Germline CDR1 and CDR2: SGHVS and FQNEAQ. The CDR3 contains 16 residues. This CDR3 reads CASSEVRGQGGTEAFF. In nucleotides, the CDR3 is TGTGCCAGCAGCGAAGTTAGAGGACAGGGGGGCACTGAAGCTTTCTTT.

In this sample, this clone turned up once. The V gene is TRBV29-1, the J gene TRBJ2-1, with 12 bases lining up with TRBD2. The CDR3 totals 15 residues. Germline CDR1 and CDR2: SQVTM and ANQGSEA. Germline trimming cut 2 bases from V and 4 bases from J; bases unmatched to any gene: 3. CDR3 sequence (DNA): TGCAGCGTTGAACTAGCGGGAGGGATTTACAATGAGCAGTTCTTC. Translating it yields CSVELAGGIYNEQFF.

This clone was observed once. CDR3 in amino acids: CASSLAASGGWYEQYF. The CDR3 DNA sequence: TGTGCCAGCAGCTTAGCGGCTAGCGGAGGGTGGTACGAGCAGTACTTC. The genes are TRBV7-2 and TRBJ2-7, with TRBD2 matching 7 bases. Germline V gene sequence: CDR1 SGHTA, CDR2 FQGNSA. The CDR3 extends over 16 amino acids. V lost 0 bases to trimming and J lost 4 bases; unmatched junction nucleotides: 9.

The rearrangement links TRBV30 to TRBJ1-1; a weak D match, TRBD1 (5 bases). Trimming took off 1 base at V and 6 bases at J, with 12 bases between the two ends. The germline V gene encodes CDR1 GTSNPN and CDR2 SVGIG (reference sequence). CDR3 length: 13 amino acids. The CDR3 here is CAWSALGGAEAFF. CDR3 in DNA: TGTGCCTGGAGTGCGCTTGGGGGGGCTGAAGCTTTCTTT.

This chain connects TRBV6-6 to TRBJ1-2; D perhaps matches TRBD1 (6 bases). Deletions cut 5 bases from V and 2 bases from J, with 12 bases between. Germline CDR1 is MNHNY and CDR2 is SVGAGI (reference sequence). The CDR3 loop spans 14 amino acids. The CDR3 region has the DNA TGTGCCAGCAGTCTCCCCGGGACAAACTATGGCTACACCTTC. Its protein product is CASSLPGTNYGYTF.

CDR3 region: CASSEDRVNTEAFF. For the CDR3, the DNA is TGTGCCAGCAGTGAAGACAGAGTGAACACTGAAGCTTTCTTT. This sequence joins TRBV6-1 and TRBJ1-1, with D hard to call. Germline-derived CDR1 and CDR2 are MNHNS and SASEGT. Trimming removed 1 base at V and 0 bases at J, with 6 bases between. The CDR3 loop spans 14 amino acids.

The chain joins TRBV19 to TRBJ2-7, with D maybe TRBD2 (5 bases). Germline V CDR1 and CDR2: LNHDA, SQIVND (reference sequence). The V end lost 6 bases, the J end lost 6 bases, and 15 bases lay between the germline ends. The CDR3 extends over 13 amino acids. The CDR3 region is CASRPPSTSEQYF. The CDR3 DNA reads TGTGCCAGTAGGCCCCCAAGTACTAGCGAGCAGTACTTC.

V is TRBV28 and J is TRBJ2-7; D possibly corresponds to TRBD1 (5 bases). The ends were cut back, 5 bases at V and 5 bases at J, with 19 bases in the middle. Germline CDR1 reads MDHEN; CDR2 reads SYDVKM. The CDR3 length is 15 residues. DNA for the CDR3: TGTGCCAGCAGTCTCACAGGAGCGAGTCCCCACGAGCAGTACTTC. This sequence encodes CASSLTGASPHEQYF.

The V and J genes are TRBV7-8 and TRBJ2-7; D not resolved. V gave up 0 bases and J gave up 2 bases, with 5 bases separating them. The CDR3 has 13 amino acids. The germline V gene has CDR1 SGHVS and CDR2 FQNEAQ. DNA for the CDR3: TGTGCCAGCAGCTTAGCCACAGCCTACGAGCAGTACTTC. Translation: CASSLATAYEQYF.

The chain carries TRBV6-1 and TRBJ2-6, with D tentatively TRBD1 (6 bases). The germline V gene encodes CDR1 MNHNS and CDR2 SASEGT. V was cut by 6 bases and J by 2 bases, with 8 bases left in between. The CDR3 has 14 amino acids. The CDR3 nucleotides are TGTGCCAGCAGCACAGGGACTGGGGCCAACGTCCTGACTTTC. Amino acid sequence: CASSTGTGANVLTF.

This chain links TRBV5-4 with TRBJ2-5, with 8 bases fitting TRBD2. The germline gives CDR1 SGHNT, CDR2 YYREEE (reference sequence). CDR3 length equals 14 residues. The V and J ends lost 4 bases and 5 bases, in that order; junction bases with no gene match: 7. This CDR3 reads CASSPGGDGETQYF. The CDR3 DNA follows: TGTGCCAGCAGCCCGGGAGGGGACGGCGAGACCCAGTACTTC.

This sequence joins TRBV10-3 and TRBJ1-5; 7 nucleotides match TRBD1. Looked up from germline, CDR1 is ENHRY and CDR2 is SYGVKD. V dropped 10 bases and J dropped 4; count of bases not matched to a gene: 10. The CDR3 is 14 amino acids. CDR3 residues: CATRDRETNQPQHF. CDR3 sequence (DNA): TGTGCCACAAGAGACAGGGAAACGAATCAGCCCCAGCATTTT.

The CDR3 nucleotides are TGTGCCAGCAGTTTCATCCCAGGAGCGGGCGAGCAGTACTTC. This translates into CASSFIPGAGEQYF. The chain joins TRBV28 to TRBJ2-7, with D tentatively TRBD2 (6 bases). The CDR3 is 14 residues long. The V gene's germline CDR1 is MDHEN and CDR2 SYDVKM. Between the trimmed V and J ends, which lost 3 bases and 6 bases, there was a span of 15 bases.

The chain combines TRBV5-1 with TRBJ2-5, with 9 positions matching TRBD2. CDR3 length: 15 residues. V lost 0 bases, J lost 2 bases, and 2 bases stayed unmatched. Germline V gene data show CDR1 as SGHRS and CDR2 as YFSETQ. CDR3 nucleotides: TGCGCCAGCAGCTTGGCAGCGGGGGGACAAGAGACCCAGTACTTC. Translation: CASSLAAGGQETQYF.

V usage is TRBV4-2 and J usage is TRBJ2-7, with D unresolved. The V gene lost 1 base and the J gene lost 0 bases, with 4 bases spanning the gap. Looked up from germline, CDR1 is LGHNA and CDR2 is YNFKEQ. The length of the CDR3 is 13 residues. CDR3 residues: CASSQVSSYEQYF. The CDR3 nucleotides read TGTGCCAGCAGCCAAGTGAGCTCCTACGAGCAGTACTTC.

Turning to this clone: One junction end does not reproduce the germline sequence, and a read error may be involved. The CDR3 region has the DNA TGTGCCAGCAGTGTACAGGGTTTGGGCTACGCCTTC. Translated, it gives CASSVQGLGYAF. The gene calls are TRBV2 and TRBJ1-2, with a possible D match to TRBD1 (6 bases). Germline CDR1 is SNHLY and CDR2 is FYNNEI. This CDR3 is built from 12 residues.

The V gene is TRBV25-1, the J gene TRBJ1-2; no firm D call. The V end was cut by 9 bases, the J end by 3 bases, with 8 bases between. Germline assignment: CDR1 MGHDK and CDR2 SYGVNS. The length of the CDR3 is 11 residues. CDR3 amino acids: CASASHYGYTF. The CDR3 DNA follows: TGTGCCAGTGCTAGCCACTATGGCTACACCTTC.

This chain joins TRBV12-1 and TRBJ1-5. TRBV12-1 is a listed pseudogene. The CDR3 has 16 residues. In DNA, the CDR3 is TGTGCCAGCAGCTACGACCTCCCGACTAGAGATCAGCCCCAGCATTTT. This sequence encodes CASSYDLPTRDQPQHF.

The V call is TRBV4-2, the J call TRBJ2-7; 11 bases are shared with TRBD1. V shed 3 bases, J shed 6 bases, and the junction held 4 bases outside the gene matches. Germline CDR1 and CDR2: LGHNA and YNFKEQ. The CDR3 runs to 14 residues. CDR3 sequence: CASSHGQGAGEQYF. CDR3 DNA sequence: TGTGCCAGCAGCCACGGACAGGGGGCAGGCGAGCAGTACTTC.